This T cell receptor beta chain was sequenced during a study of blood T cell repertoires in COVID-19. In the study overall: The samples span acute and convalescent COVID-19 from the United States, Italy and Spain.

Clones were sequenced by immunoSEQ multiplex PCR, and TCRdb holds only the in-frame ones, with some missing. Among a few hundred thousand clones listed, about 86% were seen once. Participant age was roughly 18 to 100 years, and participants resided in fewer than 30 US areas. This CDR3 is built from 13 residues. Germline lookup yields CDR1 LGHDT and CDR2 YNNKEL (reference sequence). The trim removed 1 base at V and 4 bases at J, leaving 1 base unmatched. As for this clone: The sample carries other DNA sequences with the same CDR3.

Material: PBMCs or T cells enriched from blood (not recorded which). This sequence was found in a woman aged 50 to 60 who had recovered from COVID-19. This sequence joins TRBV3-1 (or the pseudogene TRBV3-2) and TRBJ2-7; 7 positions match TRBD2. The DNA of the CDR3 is TGTGCCAGCAGCCAAGGGGAGGGGTACGAGCAGTACTTC. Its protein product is CASSQGEGYEQYF.